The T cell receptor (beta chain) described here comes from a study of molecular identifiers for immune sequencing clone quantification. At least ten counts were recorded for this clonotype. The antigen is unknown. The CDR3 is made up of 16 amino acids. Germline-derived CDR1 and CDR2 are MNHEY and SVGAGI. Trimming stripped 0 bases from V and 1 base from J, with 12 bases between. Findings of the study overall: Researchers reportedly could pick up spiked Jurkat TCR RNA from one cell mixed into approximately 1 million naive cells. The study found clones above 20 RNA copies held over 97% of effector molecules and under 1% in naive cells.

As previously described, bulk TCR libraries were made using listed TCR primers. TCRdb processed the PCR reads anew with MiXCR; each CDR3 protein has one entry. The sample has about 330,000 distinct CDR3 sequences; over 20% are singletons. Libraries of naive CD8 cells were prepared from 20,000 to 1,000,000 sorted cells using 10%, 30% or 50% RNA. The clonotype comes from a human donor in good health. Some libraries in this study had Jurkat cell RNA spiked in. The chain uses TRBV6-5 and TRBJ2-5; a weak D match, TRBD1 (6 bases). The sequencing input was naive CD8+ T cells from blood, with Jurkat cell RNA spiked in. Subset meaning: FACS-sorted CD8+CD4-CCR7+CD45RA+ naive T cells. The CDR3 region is CASSYSIRGGQETQYF. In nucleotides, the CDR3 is TGTGCCAGCAGTTACTCGATTCGAGGGGGCCAAGAGACCCAGTACTTC.